One and the same sample provided the 12 T cell receptor beta chains below, sequenced in a study of vaccination and CD4 T cells after COVID-19. CD4+ T cells that had been cultured provided DNA sequenced with the Oncomine TCR Beta short-read assay. TCRdb re-called the PCR reads through MiXCR, storing one row per CDR3 protein. The sample records several thousand distinct CDR3 sequences, around 45% being singletons. These receptors' targets are unknown. Treatment meaning: roughly 11-day PBMC culture with coronavirus spike peptide pools or control peptides (ViraFEST assay). Samples of CD4+ T cells were obtained from the unexposed donor before the COVID-19 pandemic (2011-2018). Sequenced input: CD4+ T cells from blood, cultured in vitro. These receptors came from a human donor in good health.

The J gene is TRBJ1-2, the V gene TRBV20-1; D remains ambiguous. Per the germline V gene, CDR1 is DFQATT and CDR2 is SNEGSKA (reference sequence). V lost 7 bases and J 0 bases, leaving 6 bases between the germline ends. This CDR3 has 11 residues. DNA for the CDR3: TGCAGTGTGGGAGCTAACTATGGCTACACCTTC. Translated, it gives CSVGANYGYTF.

The chain combines TRBV2 with TRBJ1-1; tentative D call: TRBD1 (5 bases). Between the trimmed V and J ends, which lost 1 base and 11 bases, there was a span of 11 bases. The CDR3 spans 12 residues. Germline-derived CDR1 and CDR2 are SNHLY and FYNNEI. The CDR3 nucleotides read TGTGCCAGCAGTGAAGGAGGCAGGGTGGCTTTCTTT. Amino acid sequence: CASSEGGRVAFF.

There are a few counts of this clonotype. The V call is TRBV7-3, the J call TRBJ1-2; 10 nucleotides agree with TRBD1. V lost 4 bases to trimming and J lost 8 bases; unmatched junction nucleotides: 4. In germline, CDR1 is SGHTA, CDR2 FQGTGA. The CDR3 has 13 residues. In DNA form, the CDR3 reads TGTGCCAGCAGCTCGGGACAGGGGTTAGGCTACACCTTC. Its translation: CASSSGQGLGYTF.

This chain uses TRBV12-3 or TRBV12-4 with TRBJ1-2; D not resolved. Trimming shortened V by 3 bases and J by 4 bases, and 12 bases separated the two germline ends. There are 14 residues in the CDR3. For the CDR3, the DNA is TGTGCCAGCAGTTTCACGGACGGATTCTATGGCTACACCTTC. It is translated as CASSFTDGFYGYTF.

V and J are TRBV6-5 and TRBJ1-6, with unresolved D. This CDR3 is built from 16 residues. The germline V gene encodes CDR1 MNHEY and CDR2 SVGAGI. Trimming stripped 4 bases from V and 10 bases from J, with 20 bases between. Written as DNA, the CDR3 is TGTGCCAGCAGTTCCATGCGCGCGGGTAGAGGGTCACCCCTCCACTTT. Protein sequence: CASSSMRAGRGSPLHF.

This clonotype was seen a handful of times. The J gene is TRBJ1-2, the V gene TRBV6-1; TRBD1 might be the D (5 bases). The V gene's germline CDR1 is MNHNS and CDR2 SASEGT. The CDR3 loop spans 14 amino acids. Deletions cut 6 bases from V and 7 bases from J, with 18 bases between. The CDR3 region has the DNA TGTGCCAGCAGGGTCCGGGACGCCCCTATTGGCTACACCTTC. Translated, it gives CASRVRDAPIGYTF.

The chain recombines TRBV6-1 with TRBJ2-5; 9 bases are shared with TRBD2. Germline CDR1 MNHNS, CDR2 SASEGT. The CDR3 runs 15 residues. Trimming cost V 6 bases and J 10 bases; bases outside gene matches: 15. The CDR3 loop is CASRPERGAPPNQYF. The CDR3 nucleotides read TGTGCCAGCAGACCGGAGCGGGGGGCCCCCCCAAACCAGTACTTC.

The J gene is TRBJ1-1, the V gene TRBV14, with 7 bases that match TRBD1. V lost 1 base, J lost 4 bases, and 6 bases stayed unmatched. The CDR3 covers 15 residues. CDR1 and CDR2 (germline): SGHDN, FVKESK. The CDR3, as DNA: TGTGCCAGCAGCCAAGTGGCAGGGGGTTTCACTGAAGCTTTCTTT. Protein sequence: CASSQVAGGFTEAFF.

The chain is built from TRBV18 and TRBJ1-5, with D unclear. This CDR3 region has 13 residues. The V end was cut by 5 bases, the J end by 5 bases, with 10 bases between. CDR1 is KGHSH, CDR2 LQKENI, per germline. The CDR3 coding sequence is TGTGCCAGCTCAAACCTCGAGGATCAGCCCCAGCATTTT. Translation: CASSNLEDQPQHF.

This clonotype showed up just a few times. This chain uses TRBV15 with TRBJ2-3; D is ambiguous. With 4 bases removed from V and 6 bases from J, the gap between germline ends came to 23 bases. From germline, CDR1 is LNHNV and CDR2 YYDKDF (reference sequence). This CDR3 region has 17 residues. The CDR3 DNA reads as TGTGCCACCAGCAAAAAGGGTTTGGTATTAGGTGCGGATACGCAGTATTTT. Translating it yields CATSKKGLVLGADTQYF.

This chain connects TRBV15 to TRBJ1-1; 7 bases map to TRBD1. Germline V CDR1 and CDR2: LNHNV, YYDKDF (reference sequence). The J segment lost 5 bases and the V segment lost 1 base, leaving 10 bases of the junction unmatched. This CDR3 region has 16 residues. The CDR3 sequence is CATSRVFRDSRTEAFF. CDR3 DNA sequence: TGTGCCACCAGCAGAGTCTTCAGGGACAGTCGTACTGAAGCTTTCTTT. Variable domain in full (rest from reference TRBV15 and TRBJ1-1): DAMVIQNPRYQVTQFGKPVTLSCSQTLNHNVMYWYQQKSSQAPKLLFHYYDKDFNNEADTPDNFQSRRPNTSFCFLDIRSPGLGDTAMYLCATSRVFRDSRTEAFFGQGTRLTVV.

The V call is TRBV30, the J call TRBJ1-5; 7 bases map to TRBD1. The CDR3 totals 14 residues. In germline, CDR1 is GTSNPN, CDR2 SVGIG (reference sequence). V dropped 3 bases and J dropped 3; count of bases not matched to a gene: 5. For the CDR3, the DNA is TGTGCCTGGAGAAGACAGGGCCTCAATCAGCCCCAGCATTTT. This encodes CAWRRQGLNQPQHF.